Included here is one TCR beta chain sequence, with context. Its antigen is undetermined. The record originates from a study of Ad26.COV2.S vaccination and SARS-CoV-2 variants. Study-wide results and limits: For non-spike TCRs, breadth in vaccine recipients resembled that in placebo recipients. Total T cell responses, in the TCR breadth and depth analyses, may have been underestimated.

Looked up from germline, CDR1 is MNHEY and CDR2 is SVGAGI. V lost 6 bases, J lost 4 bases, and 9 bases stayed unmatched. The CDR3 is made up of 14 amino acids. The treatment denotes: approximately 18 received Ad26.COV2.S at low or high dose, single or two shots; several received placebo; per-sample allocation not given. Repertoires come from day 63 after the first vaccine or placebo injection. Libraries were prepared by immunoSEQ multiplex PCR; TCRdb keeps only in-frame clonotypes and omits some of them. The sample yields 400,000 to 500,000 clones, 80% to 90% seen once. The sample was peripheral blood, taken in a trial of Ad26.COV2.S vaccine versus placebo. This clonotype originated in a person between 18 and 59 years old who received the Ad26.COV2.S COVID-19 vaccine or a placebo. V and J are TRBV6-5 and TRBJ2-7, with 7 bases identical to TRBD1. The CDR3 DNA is TGTGCCAGCAGCCCCTCCGGGACAGTTTACGAGCAGTACTTC. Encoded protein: CASSPSGTVYEQYF.